This TCR beta chain was captured in a study of blood T cells in healthy people across ages (dated by TCRdb to 2013 to 2016). The study in broad terms: In model experiments, template switching captured roughly one uniquely barcoded TCR beta cDNA molecule for every two T cells. Age-related changes in TCR beta repertoire diversity were measured in the study by deep sequencing normalized with unique cDNA molecular identifiers. Donors were grouped into four age groups: young (average 16 years), middle-aged (39), aged (around 66) and long-lived (approximately 82). To avoid experimental bias, donors of different ages were randomly spread across the sequencing lanes. The study analyzed two additional independent replicas of 1 million unique cDNA reads from the same blood draw for two donors, one aged 18 to 30 and one aged 80 or older.

What the research found in general, with its limitations: As age increased, observed TCR beta diversity per million T cells dropped in a roughly linear way, and a significant reduction was already evident by age about 40. The percentage of naive T cells measured by flow cytometry correlated strongly with observed TCR beta diversity. The CMV infection status of donors was not known, potentially confounding age-related changes in expanded clonotypes. Estimates of total diversity from one million sequenced T cells were regarded as lower bounds and underestimates. Bulk unsorted PBMC profiling prevented conclusive comparison of naive and antigen-experienced compartments. Compared with the aged group, more naive CD4+ T cells, fewer expanded clones and increased TCR diversity were shown by the long-lived group, suggesting age selection.

The CDR3 holds 16 amino acids from the cysteine to the phenylalanine. Solely the CDR3 DNA is kept, with 48 bases framed from the first base. In the germline V gene, CDR1 corresponds to SGDLS and CDR2 to YYNGEE. V trim: 0 bases; J trim: 1 base; unmatched bases: 3. On this clonotype itself: The antigen it binds to is not known. Within one base of it there is no much larger clone, and no base qualities were kept.

The library relied on 5' RACE. Instrument used: Illumina HiSeq 2500. A second PCR of about 7 to 12 cycles was performed with a sample-barcoded 5' primer and a J-beta primer mix. Each TCR beta cDNA molecule received a unique molecular identifier from a template-switch 5' adaptor carrying 12 random nucleotides. At least 2.5 million CDR3-containing paired-end reads were obtained from each sample. First-strand cDNA synthesis was performed from all RNA using the Mint cDNA synthesis kit, with priming by a TRBC-specific oligonucleotide. Following uracil-DNA glycosylase treatment, a first 18-cycle PCR with universal primers M1SS and BC2_uni_R was performed on all cDNA. As for the authors' bioinformatics: For normalization, 1 million high-quality reads were randomly selected from each sample, with every read carrying a distinct molecular identifier. Reads with shared molecular identifiers were discarded instead of being binned into consensus sequences. MiTCR, set to a Q25 quality threshold and the strictest error-elimination algorithm, was used for CDR3 identification, clonotype clustering and error correction. Lower-bound total TCR beta diversity was estimated with a nonparametric unseen species model using Euler transformation. TCRdb itself trimmed the public reads at Q25 with fastp, ran MiXCR and retained productive beta chains. Every distinct CDR3 protein forms one entry, paired with its most common genes and DNA. These V and J calls are TCRdb output, not the study's own analysis. The sample has some 1.6 million distinct CDR3 sequences on record, roughly a third of them singletons. The ten top clones hold approximately 10% of the sample.

Systemically healthy Caucasian individuals from Russia, around 39 in total and aged about 6 to 95 years, were included as donors. Approximately 10 milliliters of peripheral blood were collected from each donor into EDTA-treated Vacutainer tubes. Ficoll-Paque density-gradient centrifugation was used to isolate PBMCs, with at least 7 million obtained per sample. Total RNA was extracted from PBMCs with Trizol reagent, with at least 6 micrograms obtained per sample. For every donor, flow cytometry on a PBMC aliquot measured the percentage of naive CD45RAhigh/CD27high T cells. This TCR derives from a woman in her twenties or thirties in good health. Recombination connected TRBV9 to TRBJ2-2; 7 bases in the junction line up with TRBD1. The source material was blood. The DNA reads TGTGCCAGCAGCGTAGACCGACAGGGGAACACCGGGGAGCTGTTTTTT. Translated, it gives CASSVDRQGNTGELFF.